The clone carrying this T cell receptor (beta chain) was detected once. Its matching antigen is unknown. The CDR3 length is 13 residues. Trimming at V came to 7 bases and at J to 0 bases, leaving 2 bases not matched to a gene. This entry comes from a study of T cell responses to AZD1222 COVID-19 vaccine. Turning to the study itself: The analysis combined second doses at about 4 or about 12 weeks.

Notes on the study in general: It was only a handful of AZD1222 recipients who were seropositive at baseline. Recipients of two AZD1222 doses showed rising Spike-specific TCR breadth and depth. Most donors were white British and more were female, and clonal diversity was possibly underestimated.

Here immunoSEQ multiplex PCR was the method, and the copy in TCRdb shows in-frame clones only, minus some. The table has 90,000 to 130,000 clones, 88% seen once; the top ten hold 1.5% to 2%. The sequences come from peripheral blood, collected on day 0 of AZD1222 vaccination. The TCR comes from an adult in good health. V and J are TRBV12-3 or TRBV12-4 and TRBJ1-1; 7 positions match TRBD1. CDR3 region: CASKGQMNTEAFF. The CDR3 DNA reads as TGTGCCAGCAAGGGACAGATGAACACTGAAGCTTTCTTT.